Here is one T cell receptor (beta chain) with its context. Germline V gives CDR1 LNHNV, CDR2 YYDKDF (reference sequence). The length of the CDR3 is 22 residues. J was trimmed by 0 bases and V by 0 bases; bases with no gene match: 15. These data belong to a study of blood T cell repertoires in COVID-19. Whole-study context: T cells, B-cell-depleted T cells, or PBMCs supplied cDNA or gDNA.

Original analysis: Quantification of nucleated cells was approximated via reference gene primer amplification. Clones were sequenced by immunoSEQ multiplex PCR, and TCRdb holds only the in-frame ones, with some missing. The V and J calls and clone size were taken over from that table, and D and trimming were inferred from the DNA. The repertoire holds 150,000 to 200,000 clones, with around 80% as singletons. The gene calls are TRBV15 and TRBJ2-1; 12 nucleotides match TRBD1. The receptor was isolated from a man in his forties who had recovered from COVID-19. The sequenced sample was PBMCs or T cells enriched from blood (not recorded which). CDR3 bases: TGTGCCACCAGCAGAGATGCGGTTTGGGACAGGGGGCCTTCGGGCTCCTACAATGAGCAGTTCTTC. The encoded protein is CATSRDAVWDRGPSGSYNEQFF.